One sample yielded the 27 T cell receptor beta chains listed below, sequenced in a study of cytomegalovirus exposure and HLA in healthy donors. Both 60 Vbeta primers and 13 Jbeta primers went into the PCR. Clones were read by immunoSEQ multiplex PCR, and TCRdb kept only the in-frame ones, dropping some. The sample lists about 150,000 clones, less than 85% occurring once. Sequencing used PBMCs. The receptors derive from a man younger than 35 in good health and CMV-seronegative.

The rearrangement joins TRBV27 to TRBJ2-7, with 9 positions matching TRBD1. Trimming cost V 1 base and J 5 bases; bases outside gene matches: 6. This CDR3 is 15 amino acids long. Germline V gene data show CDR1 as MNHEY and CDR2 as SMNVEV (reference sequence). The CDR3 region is CASSLLGQGINEQYF. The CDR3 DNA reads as TGTGCCAGCAGTTTATTGGGACAGGGTATCAACGAGCAGTACTTC.

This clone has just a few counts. The DNA of the CDR3 is TGCGCCAGCAGCCGACAGGACGGCGAGCAGTACTTC. Translation: CASSRQDGEQYF. The chain uses TRBV5-1 and TRBJ2-7; perhaps TRBD1 as D (6 bases). The CDR3 is 12 residues long. V gave up 4 bases and J gave up 6 bases, with 11 bases separating them. Germline V gives CDR1 SGHRS, CDR2 YFSETQ.

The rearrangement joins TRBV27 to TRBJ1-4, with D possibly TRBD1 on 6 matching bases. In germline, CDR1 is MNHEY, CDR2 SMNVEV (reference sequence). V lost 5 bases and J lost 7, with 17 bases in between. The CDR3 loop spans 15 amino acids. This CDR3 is CASSPLQGLGEKLFF. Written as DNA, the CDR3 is TGTGCCAGCAGTCCACTTCAGGGGTTGGGTGAAAAACTGTTTTTT.

The CDR3 reads CASSLVGTSGRSYEQYF. CDR3 nucleotides: TGTGCCAGCAGCTTAGTTGGGACTAGCGGGAGGTCTTACGAGCAGTACTTC. The chain combines TRBV11-3 with TRBJ2-7; 15 bases map to TRBD2. Looked up from germline, CDR1 is SGHNT and CDR2 is YENEEA. The CDR3 extends over 17 amino acids. Germline trimming cut 1 base from V and 4 bases from J; bases unmatched to any gene: 5.

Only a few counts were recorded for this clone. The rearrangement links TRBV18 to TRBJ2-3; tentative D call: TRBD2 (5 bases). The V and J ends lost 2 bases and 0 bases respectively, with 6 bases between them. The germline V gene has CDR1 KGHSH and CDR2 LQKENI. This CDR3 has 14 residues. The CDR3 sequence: CASSPGRSTDTQYF. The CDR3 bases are TGTGCCAGCTCACCAGGGAGAAGCACAGATACGCAGTATTTT.

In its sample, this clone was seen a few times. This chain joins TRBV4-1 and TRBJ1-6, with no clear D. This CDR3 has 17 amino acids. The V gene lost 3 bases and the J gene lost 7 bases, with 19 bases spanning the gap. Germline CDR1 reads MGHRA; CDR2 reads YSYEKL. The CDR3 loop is CASSHLSGLKRNSPLHF. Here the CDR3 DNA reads TGCGCCAGCAGCCACTTAAGCGGGCTAAAGCGGAATTCACCCCTCCACTTT.

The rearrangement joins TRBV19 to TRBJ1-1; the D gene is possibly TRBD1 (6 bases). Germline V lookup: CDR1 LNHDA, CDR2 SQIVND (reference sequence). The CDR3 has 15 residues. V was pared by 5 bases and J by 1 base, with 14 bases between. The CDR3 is CASSLTGFSNTEAFF. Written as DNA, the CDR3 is TGTGCCAGTAGTCTAACAGGGTTTTCGAACACTGAAGCTTTCTTT.

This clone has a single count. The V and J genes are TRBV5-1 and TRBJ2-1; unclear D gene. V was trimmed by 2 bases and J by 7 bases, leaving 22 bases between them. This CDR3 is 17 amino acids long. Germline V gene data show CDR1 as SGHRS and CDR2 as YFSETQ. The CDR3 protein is CASSFLSRNGLQNEQFF. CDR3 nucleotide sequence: TGCGCCAGCAGCTTTTTGAGCCGCAACGGTTTACAGAATGAGCAGTTCTTC.

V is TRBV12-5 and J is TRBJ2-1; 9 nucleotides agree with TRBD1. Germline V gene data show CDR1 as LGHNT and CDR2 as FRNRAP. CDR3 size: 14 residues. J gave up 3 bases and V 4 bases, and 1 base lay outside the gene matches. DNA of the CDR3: TGTGCTAGTGGTTCGGGACAGGGCTACAATGAGCAGTTCTTC. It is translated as CASGSGQGYNEQFF.

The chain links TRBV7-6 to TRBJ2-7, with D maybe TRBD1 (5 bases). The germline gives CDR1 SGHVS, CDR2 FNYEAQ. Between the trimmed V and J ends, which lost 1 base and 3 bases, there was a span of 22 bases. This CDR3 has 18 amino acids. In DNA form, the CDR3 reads TGTGCCAGCAGCTTAGTGCCCCGGCCGGACATTCCTGACTACGAGCAGTACTTC. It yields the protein CASSLVPRPDIPDYEQYF.

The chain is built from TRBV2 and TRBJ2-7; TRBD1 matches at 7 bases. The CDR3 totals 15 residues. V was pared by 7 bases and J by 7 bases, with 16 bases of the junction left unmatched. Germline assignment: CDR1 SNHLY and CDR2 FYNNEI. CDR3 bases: TGTGCCAGCACCGAACAGGGGCCTGGCGGTGGGGAGCAGTACTTC. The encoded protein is CASTEQGPGGGEQYF.

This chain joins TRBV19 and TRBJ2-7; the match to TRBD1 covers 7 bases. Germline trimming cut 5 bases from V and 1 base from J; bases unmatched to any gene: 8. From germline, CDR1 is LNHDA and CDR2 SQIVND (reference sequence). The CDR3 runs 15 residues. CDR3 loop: CASSDRQGRSYEQYF. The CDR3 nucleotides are TGTGCCAGTAGTGATCGACAGGGTCGATCCTACGAGCAGTACTTC.

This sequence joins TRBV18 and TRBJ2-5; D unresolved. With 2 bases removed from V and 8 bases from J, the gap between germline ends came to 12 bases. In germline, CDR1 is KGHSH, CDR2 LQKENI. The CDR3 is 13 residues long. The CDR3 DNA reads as TGTGCCAGCTCACCATCGACAACGATCACCCAGTACTTC. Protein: CASSPSTTITQYF.

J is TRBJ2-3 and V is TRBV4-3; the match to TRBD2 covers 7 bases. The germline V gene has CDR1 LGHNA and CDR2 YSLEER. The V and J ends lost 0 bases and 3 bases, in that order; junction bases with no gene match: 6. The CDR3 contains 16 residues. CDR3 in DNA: TGCGCCAGCAGCCAAGACCCTAGCGGAGGGACAGATACGCAGTATTTT. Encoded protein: CASSQDPSGGTDTQYF.

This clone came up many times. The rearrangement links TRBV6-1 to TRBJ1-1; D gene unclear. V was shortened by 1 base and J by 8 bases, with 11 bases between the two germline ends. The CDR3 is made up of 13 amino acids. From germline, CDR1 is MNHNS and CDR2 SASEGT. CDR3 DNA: TGTGCCAGCAGTGAAGTTGAGGGAGGGGAAGCTTTCTTT. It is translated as CASSEVEGGEAFF.

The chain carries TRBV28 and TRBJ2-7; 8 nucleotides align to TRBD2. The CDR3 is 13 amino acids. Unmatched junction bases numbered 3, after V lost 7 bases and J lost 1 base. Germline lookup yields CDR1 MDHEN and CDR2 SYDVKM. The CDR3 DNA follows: TGTGCCAGCAATCCTAGCGGGTCCTACGAGCAGTACTTC. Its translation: CASNPSGSYEQYF.

In DNA form, the CDR3 reads TGTGCCAGCAGTTTGGGGCGTCTTGGCAATCAGCCCCAGCATTTT. This sequence encodes CASSLGRLGNQPQHF. The V gene is TRBV28, the J gene TRBJ1-5, with D possibly being TRBD1 (5 bases). CDR3 length: 15 residues. Germline V gene sequence: CDR1 MDHEN, CDR2 SYDVKM. V lost 3 bases and J 2 bases, leaving 11 bases between the germline ends.

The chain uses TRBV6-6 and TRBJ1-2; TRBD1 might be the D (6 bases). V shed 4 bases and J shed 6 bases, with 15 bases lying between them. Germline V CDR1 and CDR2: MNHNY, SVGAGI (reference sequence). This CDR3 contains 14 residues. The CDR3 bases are TGTGCCAGCAGTTGGGGGGGGCGGTCAGATGGCTACACCTTC. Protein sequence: CASSWGGRSDGYTF.

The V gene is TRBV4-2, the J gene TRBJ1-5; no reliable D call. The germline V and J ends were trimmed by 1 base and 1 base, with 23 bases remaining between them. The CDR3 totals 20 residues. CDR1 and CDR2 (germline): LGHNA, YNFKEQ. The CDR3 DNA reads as TGTGCCAGCAGCCAAGGGCCGAACGGCAGGATTCGAACGAGCAATCAGCCCCAGCATTTT. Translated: CASSQGPNGRIRTSNQPQHF.

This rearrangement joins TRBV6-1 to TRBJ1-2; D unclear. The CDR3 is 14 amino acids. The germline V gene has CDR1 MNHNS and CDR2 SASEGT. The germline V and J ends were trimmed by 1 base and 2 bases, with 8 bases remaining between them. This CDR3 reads CASSEGPRNYGYTF. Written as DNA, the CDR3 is TGTGCCAGCAGTGAAGGTCCGAGGAACTATGGCTACACCTTC.

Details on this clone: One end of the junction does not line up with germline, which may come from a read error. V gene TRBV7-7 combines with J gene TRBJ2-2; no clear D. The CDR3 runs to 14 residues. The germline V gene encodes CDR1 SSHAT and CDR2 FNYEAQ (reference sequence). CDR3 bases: TGTGCTAGCAGCTTCGCAGGGAACACCGGGGAGCTGTTTTTT. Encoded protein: CASSFAGNTGELFF.

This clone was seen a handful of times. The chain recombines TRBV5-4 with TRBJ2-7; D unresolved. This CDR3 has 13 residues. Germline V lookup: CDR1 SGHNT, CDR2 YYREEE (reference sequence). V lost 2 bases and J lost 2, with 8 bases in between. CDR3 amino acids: CASSFDKAYEQYF. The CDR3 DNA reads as TGTGCCAGCAGCTTCGACAAAGCCTACGAGCAGTACTTC.

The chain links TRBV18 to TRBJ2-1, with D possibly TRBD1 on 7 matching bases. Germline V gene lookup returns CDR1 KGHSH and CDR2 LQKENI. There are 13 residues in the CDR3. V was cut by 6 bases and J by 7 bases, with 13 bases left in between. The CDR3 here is CASSPGGRNEQFF. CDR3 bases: TGTGCCAGCTCTCCAGGGGGGAGAAATGAGCAGTTCTTC.

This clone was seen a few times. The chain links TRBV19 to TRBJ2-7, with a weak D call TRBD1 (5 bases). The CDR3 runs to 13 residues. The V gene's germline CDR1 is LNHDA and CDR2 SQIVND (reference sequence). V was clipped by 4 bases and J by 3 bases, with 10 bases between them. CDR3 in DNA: TGTGCCAGTAGTAAGGGGTTCGGCTACGAGCAGTACTTC. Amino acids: CASSKGFGYEQYF.

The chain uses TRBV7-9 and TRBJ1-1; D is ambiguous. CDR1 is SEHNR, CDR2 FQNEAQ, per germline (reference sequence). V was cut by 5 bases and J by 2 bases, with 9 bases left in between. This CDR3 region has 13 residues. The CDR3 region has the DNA TGTGCCAGCAGCGTCGGGAGCAACACTGAAGCTTTCTTT. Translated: CASSVGSNTEAFF. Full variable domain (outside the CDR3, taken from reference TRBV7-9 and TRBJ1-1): DTGVSQNPRHKITKRGQNVTFRCDPISEHNRLYWYRQTLGQGPEFLTYFQNEAQLEKSRLLSDRFSAERPKGSFSTLEIQRTEQGDSAMYLCASSVGSNTEAFFGQGTRLTVV.

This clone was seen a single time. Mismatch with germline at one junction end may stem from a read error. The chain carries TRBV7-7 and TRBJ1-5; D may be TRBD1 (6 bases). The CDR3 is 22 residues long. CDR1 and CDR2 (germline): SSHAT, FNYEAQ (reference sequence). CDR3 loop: CASSLAGSRGSSPNYSNQPQHF. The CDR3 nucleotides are TGTGCTAGCAGCTTAGCTGGTAGTAGGGGGTCCTCCCCGAATTATAGCAATCAGCCCCAGCATTTT.

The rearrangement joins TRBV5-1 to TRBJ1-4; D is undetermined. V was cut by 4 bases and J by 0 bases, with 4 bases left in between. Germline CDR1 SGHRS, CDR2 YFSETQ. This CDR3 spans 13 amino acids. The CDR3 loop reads CASSRATNEKLFF. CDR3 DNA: TGCGCCAGCAGCCGGGCAACTAATGAAAAACTGTTTTTT. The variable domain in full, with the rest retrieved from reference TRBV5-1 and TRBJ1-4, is KAGVTQTPRYLIKTRGQQVTLSCSPISGHRSVSWYQQTPGQGLQFLFEYFSETQRNKGNFPGRFSGRQFSNSRSEMNVSTLELGDSALYLCASSRATNEKLFFGSGTQLSVL.